This T cell receptor beta chain originates from a study of blood T cell repertoires in COVID-19. Turning to the study itself: From the United States, Italy and Spain came samples of acute and convalescent COVID-19. In each case, the material was cDNA or gDNA derived from T cells, B-cell-depleted T cells, or PBMCs.

The length of the CDR3 is 16 residues. Trimming cost V 4 bases and J 1 base; bases outside gene matches: 10. Germline loops: CDR1 LNHDA, CDR2 SQIVND (reference sequence). This clone has just one count. In the original processing: Reference gene primer amplification in the assay estimated nucleated cell counts. Using immunoSEQ multiplex PCR, the repertoire was profiled, and TCRdb retains in-frame clones only, with some absent. The DNA gave D and trimming, while V, J and clone size come from that table. The sample gives 140,000 or so clones, about 80% of which show up once; 3% to 3.5% is in the top ten.

The sequence came from a woman of 80 years or more with acute or convalescent COVID-19. Material: peripheral blood. This rearrangement joins TRBV19 to TRBJ2-7, with 7 bases identical to TRBD1. The CDR3 DNA is TGTGCCAGTAGTAATACCTGGGACAGTTCTTCCTACGAGCAGTACTTC. Translation: CASSNTWDSSSYEQYF.